This TCR beta chain was obtained from a study of T cell responses to AZD1222 COVID-19 vaccine. Study-wide results and caveats: Scientists sampled the repertoires only once the peak T cell response had passed.

Only one count was recorded for this clone. The antigen remains undetermined. Assay used: immunoSEQ multiplex PCR; TCRdb lists only in-frame clones, some missing. The sample has tens of thousands of clones, less than 85% seen once; the top ten hold 3% to 5%. V was pared by 4 bases and J by 5 bases, with 11 bases between. The CDR3 runs 13 residues. Germline-derived CDR1 and CDR2 are SEHNR and FQNEAQ (reference sequence). The V and J genes are TRBV7-9 and TRBJ1-1; the D is unclear. Sequenced material: peripheral blood, taken on day 0 of AZD1222 vaccination. The clonotype originates from an adult in good health. CDR3: CASSSQTTTEAFF. CDR3 bases: TGTGCCAGCAGCTCCCAAACGACAACTGAAGCTTTCTTT. Full variable domain (remainder filled in from reference TRBV7-9 and TRBJ1-1): DTGVSQNPRHKITKRGQNVTFRCDPISEHNRLYWYRQTLGQGPEFLTYFQNEAQLEKSRLLSDRFSAERPKGSFSTLEIQRTEQGDSAMYLCASSSQTTTEAFFGQGTRLTVV.